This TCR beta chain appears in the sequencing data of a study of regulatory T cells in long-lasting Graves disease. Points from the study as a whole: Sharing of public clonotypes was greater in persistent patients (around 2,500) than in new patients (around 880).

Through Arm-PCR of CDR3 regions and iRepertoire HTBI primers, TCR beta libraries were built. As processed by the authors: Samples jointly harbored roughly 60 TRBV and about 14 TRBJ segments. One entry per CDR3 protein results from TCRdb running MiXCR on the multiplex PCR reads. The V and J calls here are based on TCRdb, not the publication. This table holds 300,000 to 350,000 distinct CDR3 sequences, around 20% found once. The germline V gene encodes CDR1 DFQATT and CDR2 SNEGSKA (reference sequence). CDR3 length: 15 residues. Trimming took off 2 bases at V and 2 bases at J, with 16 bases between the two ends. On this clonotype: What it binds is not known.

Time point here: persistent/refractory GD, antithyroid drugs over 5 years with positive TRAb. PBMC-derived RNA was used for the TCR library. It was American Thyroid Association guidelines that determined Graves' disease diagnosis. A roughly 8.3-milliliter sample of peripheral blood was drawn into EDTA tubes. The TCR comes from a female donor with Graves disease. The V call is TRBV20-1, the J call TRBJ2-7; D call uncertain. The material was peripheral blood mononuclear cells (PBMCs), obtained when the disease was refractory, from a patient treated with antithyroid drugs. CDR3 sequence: CSARPHSVSPYEQYF. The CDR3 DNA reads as TGCAGTGCTAGACCTCACAGTGTATCACCCTACGAGCAGTACTTC.